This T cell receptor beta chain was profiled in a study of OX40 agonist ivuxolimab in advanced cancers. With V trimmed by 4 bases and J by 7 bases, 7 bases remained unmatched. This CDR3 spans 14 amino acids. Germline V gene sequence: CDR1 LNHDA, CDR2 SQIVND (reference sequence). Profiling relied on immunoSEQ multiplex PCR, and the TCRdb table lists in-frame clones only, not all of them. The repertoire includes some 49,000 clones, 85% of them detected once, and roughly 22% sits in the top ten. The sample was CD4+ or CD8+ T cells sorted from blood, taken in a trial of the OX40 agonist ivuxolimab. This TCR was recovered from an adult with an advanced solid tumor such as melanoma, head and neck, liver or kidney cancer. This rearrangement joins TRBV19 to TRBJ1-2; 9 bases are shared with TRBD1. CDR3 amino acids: CASSKAGTGFGYTF. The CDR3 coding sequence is TGTGCCAGTAGTAAAGCCGGGACAGGGTTTGGCTACACCTTC.